A single sample is the source of the 25 T cell receptor beta chains below, sequenced in a study of beta chain features in type 1 diabetes. All of the isolated RNA was reverse transcribed, so expressed TCRB transcripts were sequenced. Only in-frame clones appear in the TCRdb table, and some are missing; sequencing was by immunoSEQ multiplex PCR. This sample has hundreds of thousands of clones; over 10% occur once, and the top ten carry less than 0.06%. The source material was naive CD4+ T cells from blood. All receptors derive from a woman aged 18 to 35 in good health.

This clone showed up just a few times. This sequence joins TRBV27 and TRBJ2-7; 12 bases agree with TRBD1. From germline, CDR1 is MNHEY and CDR2 SMNVEV (reference sequence). The CDR3 is made up of 19 amino acids. J was trimmed by 3 bases and V by 2 bases; bases with no gene match: 14. This CDR3 reads CASSLTGTGGRHGLYEQYF. CDR3 sequence (DNA): TGTGCCAGCAGTTTAACCGGGACAGGGGGCCGGCATGGGCTCTACGAGCAGTACTTC.

The table lists this clone with a few counts. This CDR3 is CASSKGGAPRADTQYF. The CDR3 region has the DNA TGTGCCAGCAGCAAAGGGGGGGCACCTAGGGCAGATACGCAGTATTTT. V is TRBV21-1 and J is TRBJ2-3. TRBV21-1 constitutes a pseudogene. The CDR3 length is 16 residues.

This clone was seen a handful of times. Other DNA sequences in the same sample also yield this CDR3. The chain uses TRBV29-1 and TRBJ1-4; TRBD1 matches 10 bases. CDR3 length equals 12 residues. Germline-derived CDR1 and CDR2 are SQVTM and ANQGSEA. The V segment lost 7 bases and the J segment 7 bases; nucleotides outside the gene matches: 3. The CDR3 here is CSAGDRGEKLFF. As DNA, the CDR3 is TGCAGCGCCGGGGACAGGGGTGAAAAACTGTTTTTT. Based on the CDR3 plus reference TRBV29-1 and TRBJ1-4, the full variable domain is SAVISQKPSRDICQRGTSLTIQCQVDSQVTMMFWYRQQPGQSLTLIATANQGSEATYESGFVIDKFPISRPNLTFSTLTVSNMSPEDSSIYLCSAGDRGEKLFFGSGTQLSVL.

The rearrangement uses TRBV5-4 and TRBJ2-5; D is unclear. The V gene lost 2 bases and the J gene lost 5 bases, with 7 bases spanning the gap. This CDR3 is 12 amino acids long. Per the germline V gene, CDR1 is SGHNT and CDR2 is YYREEE (reference sequence). This chain's CDR3 is CASSFPRETQYF. Written as DNA, the CDR3 is TGTGCCAGCAGCTTTCCACGGGAGACCCAGTACTTC.

CDR3 protein: CASSARLAMDTQYF. The CDR3 coding sequence is TGTGCCAGCAGCGCACGACTAGCGATGGATACGCAGTATTTT. The chain recombines TRBV7-2 with TRBJ2-3, with TRBD2 matching 8 bases. The CDR3 loop spans 14 amino acids. Germline assignment: CDR1 SGHTA and CDR2 FQGNSA. V shed 5 bases and J 6 bases; nucleotides not matched to a gene: 7.

This clone was counted between two and nine times. The J gene is TRBJ2-1, the V gene TRBV27; 8 bases agree with TRBD1. This CDR3 region has 14 residues. CDR1 and CDR2 from the germline V gene are MNHEY and SMNVEV (reference sequence). V lost 5 bases to trimming and J lost 2 bases; unmatched junction nucleotides: 2. This CDR3 reads CASSPTGAYNEQFF. The CDR3 DNA sequence: TGTGCCAGCAGTCCGACAGGGGCCTACAATGAGCAGTTCTTC.

The genes are TRBV27 and TRBJ1-5; a weak D match, TRBD1 (6 bases). Germline CDR1 reads MNHEY; CDR2 reads SMNVEV (reference sequence). The V gene lost 10 bases and the J gene lost 6 bases, with 19 bases spanning the gap. The CDR3 runs to 14 residues. CDR3 sequence reads: CATSWGANGQPQHF. In nucleotides, the CDR3 is TGTGCCACCTCATGGGGGGCGAATGGTCAGCCCCAGCATTTT.

This chain links TRBV7-6 with TRBJ1-1; 7 positions match TRBD1. The germline V gene encodes CDR1 SGHVS and CDR2 FNYEAQ. The CDR3 has 15 residues. Trimming took 5 bases from V and 1 from J; bases not matched to a gene: 7. The CDR3 DNA is TGTGCCAGCAGCCGTAGGGGACAGAAGAACACTGAAGCTTTCTTT. Amino acids: CASSRRGQKNTEAFF.

This clone was detected a few times. The CDR3 DNA follows: TGTGCCAGCAGTGGGGTTGGGGAGACCCAGTACTTC. Its translation is CASSGVGETQYF. The chain has TRBV27 and TRBJ2-5; D not resolved. The CDR3 runs 12 residues. Germline assignment: CDR1 MNHEY and CDR2 SMNVEV (reference sequence). V was trimmed by 5 bases and J by 5 bases, leaving 9 bases between them.

This clone has just a few counts. The V and J genes are TRBV27 and TRBJ2-3, with no clear D. Trimming pared 2 bases from V and 2 bases from J, leaving 11 bases between. This CDR3 has 15 residues. Germline-derived CDR1 and CDR2 are MNHEY and SMNVEV (reference sequence). CDR3 loop: CASSLAIVHTDTQYF. DNA for the CDR3: TGTGCCAGCAGTTTAGCGATAGTCCACACAGATACGCAGTATTTT.

This clone showed up just a few times. J is TRBJ1-2 and V is TRBV25-1; the match to TRBD1 covers 7 bases. V lost 7 bases to trimming and J lost 7 bases; unmatched junction nucleotides: 9. Per germline, CDR1 MGHDK and CDR2 SYGVNS. The CDR3 loop spans 13 amino acids. CDR3 amino acids: CASTPPAGGGYTF. The CDR3 DNA follows: TGTGCCAGCACTCCTCCAGCAGGGGGTGGCTACACCTTC.

There are a few counts of this clone. The chain has TRBV7-8 and TRBJ2-7; D possibly corresponds to TRBD1 (5 bases). The germline V gene has CDR1 SGHVS and CDR2 FQNEAQ. CDR3 size: 13 residues. Trimming left V 4 bases short and J 3 bases short, with 10 bases between. Here the CDR3 DNA reads TGTGCCAGCAGCTCTAGGGGCCGCTACGAGCAGTACGTC. It encodes CASSSRGRYEQYV.

V usage is TRBV4-1 and J usage is TRBJ2-4; weak D call: TRBD2 (6 bases). The CDR3 is 17 amino acids. V lost 2 bases and J 0 bases, leaving 14 bases between the germline ends. Germline V gene lookup returns CDR1 MGHRA and CDR2 YSYEKL. The CDR3 bases are TGCGCCAGCAGCCAACCCGGGGGAGCTCGAGCCAAAAACATTCAGTACTTC. It specifies CASSQPGGARAKNIQYF.

J is TRBJ1-2 and V is TRBV18; D is undetermined. Trimming removed 3 bases from V and 8 bases from J, with 16 bases in between. Germline lookup yields CDR1 KGHSH and CDR2 LQKENI. The CDR3 extends over 14 amino acids. CDR3: CASSPDAGSGGYTF. The DNA of the CDR3 is TGTGCCAGCTCACCGGACGCCGGATCGGGAGGCTACACCTTC.

The chain uses TRBV5-4 and TRBJ2-7, with 9 bases matching TRBD2. Trimming took 0 bases from V and 2 from J; bases not matched to a gene: 3. The CDR3 is made up of 15 amino acids. Germline loops: CDR1 SGHNT, CDR2 YYREEE (reference sequence). The CDR3 loop is CASSLVAGVAYEQYF. The DNA of the CDR3 is TGTGCCAGCAGCTTGGTAGCGGGAGTAGCCTACGAGCAGTACTTC.

The chain links TRBV30 to TRBJ2-1; D uncertain. Germline V gene data show CDR1 as GTSNPN and CDR2 as SVGIG (reference sequence). The CDR3 consists of 13 residues. Trimming removed 8 bases from V and 1 base from J, with 12 bases in between. The CDR3 region is CAPDSASYNEQFF. The CDR3 DNA is TGTGCCCCTGATTCGGCTTCCTACAATGAGCAGTTCTTC.

This clone was seen more than once but under ten times. V usage is TRBV7-9 and J usage is TRBJ2-5, with unresolved D. Germline V gene sequence: CDR1 SEHNR, CDR2 FQNEAQ (reference sequence). The length of the CDR3 is 14 residues. The V end lost 5 bases, the J end lost 1 base, and 11 bases lay between the germline ends. CDR3 protein: CASSKRATQETQYF. The CDR3 bases are TGTGCCAGCAGCAAACGGGCCACCCAAGAGACCCAGTACTTC.

The chain links TRBV5-1 to TRBJ2-1; 12 bases match TRBD2. The ends lost 4 bases at V and 7 bases at J; junction bases unmatched: 12. The CDR3 length is 17 residues. CDR1 and CDR2 (germline): SGHRS, YFSETQ. The CDR3 coding sequence is TGCGCCAGCAGCAAGACTAGCGGGAGCGCCCTCTTGAATGAGCAGTTCTTC. Translating it yields CASSKTSGSALLNEQFF.

Only a few counts were recorded for this clone. Because it lacks the conserved phenylalanine or tryptophan at the end, this CDR3 is likely a read error. The chain employs TRBV7-9 and TRBJ2-7; D is undetermined. Germline-derived CDR1 and CDR2 are SEHNR and FQNEAQ (reference sequence). The CDR3 has 12 residues. Deletions cut 1 base from V and 4 bases from J, with 5 bases between. The CDR3 coding sequence is TGTGCCAGCAGCTTAGTTGGGTACGAGCAGTACGGC. As protein: CASSLVGYEQYG.

This clone occurred a few times. This rearrangement joins TRBV9 to TRBJ2-1; 7 bases fit TRBD1. The CDR3 covers 15 residues. The junction had 8 bases not matched to a gene; V was cut back by 4 bases and J by 4 bases. Looked up from germline, CDR1 is SGDLS and CDR2 is YYNGEE. The CDR3 bases are TGTGCCAGCAGCTTCCAGGGGGAGATATACAATGAGCAGTTCTTC. Protein sequence: CASSFQGEIYNEQFF.

In this sample, this clone turned up a few times. The chain joins TRBV12-5 to TRBJ1-2, with 9 bases matching TRBD1. Trimming removed 2 bases from V and 3 bases from J; junction bases left unmatched: 4. Germline values: CDR1 LGHNT, CDR2 FRNRAP. The CDR3 extends over 15 amino acids. As DNA, the CDR3 is TGTGCTAGTGGTTTGACCGGGACAGGGCACTATGGCTACACCTTC. It translates to CASGLTGTGHYGYTF.

In its sample, this clone was seen many times. This chain uses TRBV2 with TRBJ2-4; no firm D call. The CDR3 consists of 14 residues. V was trimmed by 3 bases and J by 4 bases, leaving 10 bases between them. Germline loops: CDR1 SNHLY, CDR2 FYNNEI. The CDR3 loop is CASSETYLKNIQYF. In DNA form, the CDR3 reads TGTGCCAGCAGTGAGACCTACTTGAAAAACATTCAGTACTTC.

This clone was recorded a few times. This chain connects TRBV5-1 to TRBJ2-5; TRBD1 agrees at 7 bases. The germline CDR1 and CDR2 sequences are SGHRS and YFSETQ. J was trimmed by 2 bases and V by 6 bases; bases with no gene match: 7. The CDR3 consists of 14 residues. The CDR3 here is CASMHGTAQETQYF. The CDR3 region has the DNA TGCGCCAGCATGCACGGGACAGCTCAAGAGACCCAGTACTTC.

The chain is built from TRBV5-1 and TRBJ1-1, with D possibly TRBD1 on 5 matching bases. CDR1 is SGHRS, CDR2 YFSETQ, per germline. This CDR3 region has 12 residues. V was pared by 7 bases and J by 6 bases, with 13 bases between. In nucleotides, the CDR3 is TGCGCCAGCGCGTCTCAGGGATCTGAAGCTTTCTTT. Translation: CASASQGSEAFF.

This clone was observed a handful of times. The rearrangement uses TRBV5-1 and TRBJ2-5; 11 positions match TRBD2. The CDR3 is 16 amino acids. Germline V gene data show CDR1 as SGHRS and CDR2 as YFSETQ. The trim removed 4 bases at V and 4 bases at J, leaving 9 bases unmatched. The CDR3 bases are TGCGCCAGCAGCCGGACTAGCGGGTGGTCAACAGAGACCCAGTACTTC. The encoded protein is CASSRTSGWSTETQYF.